This T cell receptor (beta chain) was sequenced during a study of shared clonotypes between healthy human individuals. Comments on this clone: Antigen specificity is unknown.

In the original analysis: ImmunoSEQ sequences covered only the junction and lacked quality scores; filtering therefore differed. Sequencing was performed with immunoSEQ multiplex PCR; in TCRdb, only in-frame clones are kept and a portion is missing. Clone size and the V and J calls come from that table; the DNA yielded D and trimming. Here the sample spans 980,000 or so clones, about 80% being singletons. Whole-study findings and limits: Naive subsets usually exceeded memory subsets in estimated richness. Several donors had 5% to 6% of their naive CD4 clonotypes in common.

Donors comprised healthy HIV-negative adults lacking recent acute infections or vaccinations. V was pared by 5 bases and J by 8 bases, with 11 bases of the junction left unmatched. The germline V gene has CDR1 LNHDA and CDR2 SQIVND (reference sequence). The CDR3 totals 14 residues. The chain is built from TRBV19 and TRBJ1-1, with 7 bases fitting TRBD1. This clonotype was obtained from a man in his late teens or twenties in good health. Sequencing was carried out using memory CD4+ T cells sorted from blood. Documented subset: CD45RA-negative fraction. The CDR3 is CASSHRGAGGEAFF. In DNA form, the CDR3 reads TGTGCCAGTAGTCACCGCGGGGCAGGGGGAGAAGCTTTCTTT.